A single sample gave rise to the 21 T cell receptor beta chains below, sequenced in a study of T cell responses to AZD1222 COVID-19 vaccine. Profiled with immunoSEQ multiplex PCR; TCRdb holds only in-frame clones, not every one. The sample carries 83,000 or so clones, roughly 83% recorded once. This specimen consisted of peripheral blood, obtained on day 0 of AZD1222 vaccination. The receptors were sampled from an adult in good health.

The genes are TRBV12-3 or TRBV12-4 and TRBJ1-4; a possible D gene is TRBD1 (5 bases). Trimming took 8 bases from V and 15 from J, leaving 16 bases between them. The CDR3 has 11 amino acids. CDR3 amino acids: CASRQQGRVFF. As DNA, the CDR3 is TGTGCCAGCCGACAGCAGGGAAGGGTGTTTTTT.

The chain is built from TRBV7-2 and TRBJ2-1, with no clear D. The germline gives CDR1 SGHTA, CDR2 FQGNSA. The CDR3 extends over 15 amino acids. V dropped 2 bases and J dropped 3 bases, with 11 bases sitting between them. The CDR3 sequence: CASSLQVLRYNEQFF. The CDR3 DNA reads TGTGCCAGCAGCTTACAGGTGCTCCGCTACAATGAGCAGTTCTTC. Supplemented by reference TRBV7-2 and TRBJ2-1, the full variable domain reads GAGVSQSPSNKVTEKGKDVELRCDPISGHTALYWYRQSLGQGLEFLIYFQGNSAPDKSGLPSDRFSAERTGGSVSTLTIQRTQQEDSAVYLCASSLQVLRYNEQFFGPGTRLTVL.

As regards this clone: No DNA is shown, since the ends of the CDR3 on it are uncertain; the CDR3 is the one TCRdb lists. CDR3 sequence reads: CASSWGPGNQFF. The chain links TRBV12-3 or TRBV12-4 to TRBJ1-4; the table's D call, TRBD1, has no DNA check behind it. The CDR3 comprises 12 residues, both ends counted.

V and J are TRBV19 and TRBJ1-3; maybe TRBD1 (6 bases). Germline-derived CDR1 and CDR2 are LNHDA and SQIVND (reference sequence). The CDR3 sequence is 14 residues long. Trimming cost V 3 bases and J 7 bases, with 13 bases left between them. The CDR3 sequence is CASSIEHRENTIYF. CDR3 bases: TGTGCCAGTAGTATTGAACACAGGGAGAACACCATATATTTT.

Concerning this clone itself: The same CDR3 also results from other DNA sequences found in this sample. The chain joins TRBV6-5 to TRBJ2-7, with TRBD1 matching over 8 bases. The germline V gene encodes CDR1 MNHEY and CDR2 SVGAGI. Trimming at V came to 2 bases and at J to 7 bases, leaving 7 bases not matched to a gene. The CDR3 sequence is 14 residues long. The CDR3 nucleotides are TGTGCCAGCAGTTACGGCCAGGGGGCGTATGAGCAGTACTTC. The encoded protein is CASSYGQGAYEQYF.

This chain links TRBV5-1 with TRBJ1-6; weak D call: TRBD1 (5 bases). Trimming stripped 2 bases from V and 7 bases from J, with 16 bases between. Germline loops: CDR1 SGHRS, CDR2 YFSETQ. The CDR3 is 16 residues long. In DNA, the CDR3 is TGCGCCAGCAGCTTCGAGGGGAGCACTAGGAATTCACCCCTCCACTTT. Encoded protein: CASSFEGSTRNSPLHF.

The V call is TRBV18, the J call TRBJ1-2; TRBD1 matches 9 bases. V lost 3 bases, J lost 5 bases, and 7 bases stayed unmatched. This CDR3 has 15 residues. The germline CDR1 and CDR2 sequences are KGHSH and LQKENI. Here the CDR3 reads CASSPETGGIYGYTF. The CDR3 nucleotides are TGTGCCAGCTCACCGGAGACAGGGGGAATTTATGGCTACACCTTC.

The DNA of the CDR3 is TGCGCCAGCAAGAGGGACAGGGGCAGTTATGGCTACACCTTC. Translation: CASKRDRGSYGYTF. The chain uses TRBV5-1 and TRBJ1-2; 10 bases fit TRBD1. V shed 6 bases, J shed 5 bases, and the junction held 7 bases outside the gene matches. The CDR3 sequence is 14 residues long. Germline lookup yields CDR1 SGHRS and CDR2 YFSETQ. The complete variable domain, with remaining parts taken from reference TRBV5-1 and TRBJ1-2, reads KAGVTQTPRYLIKTRGQQVTLSCSPISGHRSVSWYQQTPGQGLQFLFEYFSETQRNKGNFPGRFSGRQFSNSRSEMNVSTLELGDSALYLCASKRDRGSYGYTFGSGTRLTVV.

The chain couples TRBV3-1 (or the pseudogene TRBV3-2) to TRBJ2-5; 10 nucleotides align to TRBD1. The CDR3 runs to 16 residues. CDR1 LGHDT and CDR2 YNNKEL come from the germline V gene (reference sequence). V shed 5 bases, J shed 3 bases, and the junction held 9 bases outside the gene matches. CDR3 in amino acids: CASSTRQGADEETQYF. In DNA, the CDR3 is TGTGCCAGCAGCACCCGACAGGGGGCGGACGAAGAGACCCAGTACTTC.

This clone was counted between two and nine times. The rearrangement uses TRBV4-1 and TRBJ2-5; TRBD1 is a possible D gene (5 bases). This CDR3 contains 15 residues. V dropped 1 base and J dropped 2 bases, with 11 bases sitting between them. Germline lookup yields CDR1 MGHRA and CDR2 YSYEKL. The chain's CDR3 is CASSQVATAQETQYF. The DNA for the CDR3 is TGCGCCAGCAGCCAAGTTGCGACAGCTCAAGAGACCCAGTACTTC.

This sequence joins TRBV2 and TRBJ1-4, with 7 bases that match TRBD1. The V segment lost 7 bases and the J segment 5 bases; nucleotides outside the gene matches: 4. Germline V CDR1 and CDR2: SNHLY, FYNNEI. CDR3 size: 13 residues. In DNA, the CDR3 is TGTGCCAGCACTGACAGGGTGAATGAAAAACTGTTTTTT. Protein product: CASTDRVNEKLFF.

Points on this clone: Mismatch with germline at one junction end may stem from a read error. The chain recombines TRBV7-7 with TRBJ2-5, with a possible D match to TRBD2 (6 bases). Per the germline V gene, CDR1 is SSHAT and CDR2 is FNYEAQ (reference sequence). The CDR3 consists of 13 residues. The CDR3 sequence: CASSSDYSETQYF. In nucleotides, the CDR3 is TGTGCTAGCAGTTCGGACTATTCAGAGACCCAGTACTTC.

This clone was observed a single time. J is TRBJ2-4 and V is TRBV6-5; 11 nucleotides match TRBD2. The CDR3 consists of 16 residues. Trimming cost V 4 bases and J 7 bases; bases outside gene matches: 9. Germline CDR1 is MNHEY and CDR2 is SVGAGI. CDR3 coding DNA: TGTGCCAGCAGTTTTTTAGCGGGGGGGCGTTCTAACATTCAGTACTTC. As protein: CASSFLAGGRSNIQYF.

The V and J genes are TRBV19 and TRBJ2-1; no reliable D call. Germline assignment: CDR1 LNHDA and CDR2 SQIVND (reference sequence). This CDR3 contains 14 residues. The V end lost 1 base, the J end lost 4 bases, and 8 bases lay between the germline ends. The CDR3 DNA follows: TGTGCCAGTAGTATAGGAGGAGTGTACAATGAGCAGTTCTTC. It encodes CASSIGGVYNEQFF.

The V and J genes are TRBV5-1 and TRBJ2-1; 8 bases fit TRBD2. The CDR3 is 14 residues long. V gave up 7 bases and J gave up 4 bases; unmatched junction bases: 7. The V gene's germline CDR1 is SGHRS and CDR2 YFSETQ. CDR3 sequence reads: CASVPIAGYNEQFF. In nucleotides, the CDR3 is TGCGCCAGCGTCCCCATAGCGGGGTACAATGAGCAGTTCTTC.

The CDR3 nucleotides are TGCGCCAGCAGCTTGAATGGTGGCTACACCTTC. Amino acid sequence: CASSLNGGYTF. The chain combines TRBV5-1 with TRBJ1-2, with D unclear. With 1 base removed from V and 7 bases from J, the gap between germline ends came to 5 bases. CDR1 SGHRS and CDR2 YFSETQ come from the germline V gene. The length of the CDR3 is 11 residues.

CDR3 residues: CASSLREDRYSGNTIYF. CDR3 bases: TGCGCCAGCAGCTTGCGCGAAGACAGGTACTCTGGAAACACCATATATTTT. The rearrangement links TRBV5-1 to TRBJ1-3; tentative D call: TRBD1 (6 bases). V was pared by 1 base and J by 0 bases, with 14 bases between. The CDR3 has 17 residues. The germline V gene has CDR1 SGHRS and CDR2 YFSETQ.

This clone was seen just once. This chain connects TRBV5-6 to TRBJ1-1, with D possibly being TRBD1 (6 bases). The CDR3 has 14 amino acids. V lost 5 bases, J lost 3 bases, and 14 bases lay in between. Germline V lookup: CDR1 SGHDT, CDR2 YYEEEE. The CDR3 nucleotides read TGTGCCAGCAGTTCCGGAGGGGGGGACACTGAAGCTTTCTTT. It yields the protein CASSSGGGDTEAFF. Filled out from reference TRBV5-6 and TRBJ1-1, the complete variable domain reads DAGVTQSPTHLIKTRGQQVTLRCSPKSGHDTVSWYQQALGQGPQFIFQYYEEEERQRGNFPDRFSGHQFPNYSSELNVNALLLGDSALYLCASSSGGGDTEAFFGQGTRLTVV.

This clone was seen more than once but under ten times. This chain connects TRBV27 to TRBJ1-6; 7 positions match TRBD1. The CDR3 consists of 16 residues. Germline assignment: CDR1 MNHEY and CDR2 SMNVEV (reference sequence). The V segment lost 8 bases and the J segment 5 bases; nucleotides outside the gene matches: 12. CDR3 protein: CASLRKGTEHNSPLHF. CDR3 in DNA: TGTGCCAGCCTTAGGAAAGGGACAGAGCATAATTCACCCCTCCACTTT.

In DNA, the CDR3 is TGCGCCAGCAGTCGGCAATCTCAGGGACTTGACTTGGGAGATACGCAGTATTTT. Translation gives CASSRQSQGLDLGDTQYF. This chain uses TRBV23-1 with TRBJ2-3, with a tentative D call TRBD2 (6 bases). TRBV23-1 is annotated as an ORF whose role is uncertain. V lost 4 bases and J 5 bases, leaving 25 bases between the germline ends. CDR3 length: 18 amino acids.

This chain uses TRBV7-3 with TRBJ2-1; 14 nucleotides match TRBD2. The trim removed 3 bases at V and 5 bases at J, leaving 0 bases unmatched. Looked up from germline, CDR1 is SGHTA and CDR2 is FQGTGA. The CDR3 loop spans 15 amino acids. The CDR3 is CASSLGLAGDNEQFF. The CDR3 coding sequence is TGTGCCAGCAGCTTGGGACTAGCGGGAGACAATGAGCAGTTCTTC.